This TCR beta chain was recorded in a study of cytomegalovirus exposure and HLA in healthy donors. Study-wide results and caveats: Published work reported that the classifier diagnosed cytomegalovirus status with high specificity and sensitivity. Most observed TCR sequences were rare, whereas some public TCRs were detected in many donors.

Comments on this clone: The antigen remains undetermined.

V dropped 3 bases and J dropped 2; count of bases not matched to a gene: 5. Germline CDR1 and CDR2: SEHNR and FQNEAQ (reference sequence). The CDR3 totals 15 residues. Profiled with immunoSEQ multiplex PCR; TCRdb holds only in-frame clones, not every one. The data contain approximately 210,000 clones, approximately 86% of them seen just once; the ten biggest clones take up over 2.5%. The chain has TRBV7-9 and TRBJ2-3; TRBD1 aligns across 7 bases. The sequenced sample was PBMCs. This sequence was found in a woman aged 18-35 years in good health and CMV-seronegative. For the CDR3, the DNA is TGTGCCAGCAGCTTGGACAGGCTGGTCACAGATACGCAGTATTTT. This encodes CASSLDRLVTDTQYF.